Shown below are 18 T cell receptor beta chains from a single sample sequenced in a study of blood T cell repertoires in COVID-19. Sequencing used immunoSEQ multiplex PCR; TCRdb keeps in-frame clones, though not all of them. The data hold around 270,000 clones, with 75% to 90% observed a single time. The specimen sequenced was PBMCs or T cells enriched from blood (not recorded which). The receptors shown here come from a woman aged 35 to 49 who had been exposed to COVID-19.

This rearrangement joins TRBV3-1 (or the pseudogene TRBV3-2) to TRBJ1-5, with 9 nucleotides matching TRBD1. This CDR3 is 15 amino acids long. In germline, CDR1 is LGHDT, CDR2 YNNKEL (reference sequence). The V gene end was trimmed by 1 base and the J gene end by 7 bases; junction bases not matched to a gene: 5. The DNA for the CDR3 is TGTGCCAGCAGCCAAGCTTCGGGACAGGGACAGCCCCAGCATTTT. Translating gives CASSQASGQGQPQHF.

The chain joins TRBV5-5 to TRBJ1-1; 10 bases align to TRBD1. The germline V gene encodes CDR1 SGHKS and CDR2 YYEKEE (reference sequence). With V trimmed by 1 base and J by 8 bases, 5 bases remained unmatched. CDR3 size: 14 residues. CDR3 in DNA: TGTGCCAGCAGCTTGACCGGGACAGGGGAAGAAGCTTTCTTT. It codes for CASSLTGTGEEAFF.

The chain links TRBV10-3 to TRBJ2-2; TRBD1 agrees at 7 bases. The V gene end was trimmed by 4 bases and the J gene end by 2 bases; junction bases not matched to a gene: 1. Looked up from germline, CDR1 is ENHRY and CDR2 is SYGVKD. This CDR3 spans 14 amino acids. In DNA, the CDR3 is TGTGCCATCAGTGCAGGGGGTAACACCGGGGAGCTGTTTTTT. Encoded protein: CAISAGGNTGELFF.

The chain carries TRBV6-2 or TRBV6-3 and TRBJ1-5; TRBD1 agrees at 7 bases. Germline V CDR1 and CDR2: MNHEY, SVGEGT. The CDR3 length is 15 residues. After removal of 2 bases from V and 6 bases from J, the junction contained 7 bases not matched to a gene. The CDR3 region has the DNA TGTGCCAGCAGTTACAAGGGGGCGCTGGCTCAGCCCCAGCATTTT. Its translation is CASSYKGALAQPQHF.

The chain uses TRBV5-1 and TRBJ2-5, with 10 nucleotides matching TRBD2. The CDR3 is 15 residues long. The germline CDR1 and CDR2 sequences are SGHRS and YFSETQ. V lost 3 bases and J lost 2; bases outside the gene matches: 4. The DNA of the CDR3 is TGCGCCAGCAGCTCGCCAGCGGGGGGGCAAGAGACCCAGTACTTC. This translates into CASSSPAGGQETQYF.

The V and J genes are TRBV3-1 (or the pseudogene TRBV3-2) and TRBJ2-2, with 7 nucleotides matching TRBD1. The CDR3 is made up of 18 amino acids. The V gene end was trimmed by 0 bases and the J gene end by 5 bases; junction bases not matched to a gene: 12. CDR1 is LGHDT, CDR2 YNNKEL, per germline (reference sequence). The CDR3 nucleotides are TGTGCCAGCAGCCAAGATTTATGGGGAGACAGGGTGACCGGGGAGCTGTTTTTT. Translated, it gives CASSQDLWGDRVTGELFF.

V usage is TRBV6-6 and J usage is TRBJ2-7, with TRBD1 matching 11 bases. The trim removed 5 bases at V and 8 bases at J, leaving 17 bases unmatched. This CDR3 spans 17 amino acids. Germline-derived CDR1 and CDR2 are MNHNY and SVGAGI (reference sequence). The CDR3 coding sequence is TGTGCCAGCAGTCGCGAACCTCCGGGACAGGGGGGTTTACAGCAGTACTTC. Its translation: CASSREPPGQGGLQQYF.

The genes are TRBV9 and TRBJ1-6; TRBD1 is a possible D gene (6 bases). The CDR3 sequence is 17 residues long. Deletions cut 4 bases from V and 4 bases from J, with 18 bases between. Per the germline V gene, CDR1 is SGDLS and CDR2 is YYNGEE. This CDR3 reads CASSPLRDKIYNSPLHF. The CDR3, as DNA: TGTGCCAGCAGCCCCCTCCGGGACAAAATTTATAATTCACCCCTCCACTTT. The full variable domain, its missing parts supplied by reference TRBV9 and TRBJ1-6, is DSGVTQTPKHLITATGQRVTLRCSPRSGDLSVYWYQQSLDQGLQFLIQYYNGEERAKGNILERFSAQQFPDLHSELNLSSLELGDSALYFCASSPLRDKIYNSPLHFGNGTRLTVT.

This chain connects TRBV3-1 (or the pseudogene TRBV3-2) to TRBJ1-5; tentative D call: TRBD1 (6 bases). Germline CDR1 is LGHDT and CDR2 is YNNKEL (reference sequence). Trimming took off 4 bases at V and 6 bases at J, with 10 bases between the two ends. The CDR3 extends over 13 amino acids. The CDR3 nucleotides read TGTGCCAGCAGCCGAGGGGGTATTCAGCCCCAGCATTTT. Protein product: CASSRGGIQPQHF.

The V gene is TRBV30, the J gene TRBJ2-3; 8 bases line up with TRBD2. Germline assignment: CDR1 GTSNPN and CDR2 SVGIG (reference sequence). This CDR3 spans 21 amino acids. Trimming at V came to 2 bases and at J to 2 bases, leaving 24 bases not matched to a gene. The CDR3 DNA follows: TGTGCCTGGAGTCCTACCGTGTACGGGCGGGGGGCCCGGAGTCACACAGATACGCAGTATTTT. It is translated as CAWSPTVYGRGARSHTDTQYF.

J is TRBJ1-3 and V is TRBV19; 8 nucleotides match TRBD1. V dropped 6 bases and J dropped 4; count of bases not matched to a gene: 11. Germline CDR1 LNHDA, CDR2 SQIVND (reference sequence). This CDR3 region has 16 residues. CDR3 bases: TGTGCCAGTAGGGACCCGGGACAGGTAAACGGAAACACCATATATTTT. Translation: CASRDPGQVNGNTIYF.

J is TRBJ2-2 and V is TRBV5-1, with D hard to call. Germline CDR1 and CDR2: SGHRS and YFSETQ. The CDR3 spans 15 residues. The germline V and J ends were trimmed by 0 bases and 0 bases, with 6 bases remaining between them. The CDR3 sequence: CASSLGSTNTGELFF. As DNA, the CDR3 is TGCGCCAGCAGCTTGGGCAGTACGAACACCGGGGAGCTGTTTTTT.

This chain's CDR3 is CSVERTPLNTEAFF. CDR3 coding DNA: TGCAGCGTTGAAAGGACACCCCTGAACACTGAAGCTTTCTTT. The chain is built from TRBV29-1 and TRBJ1-1; TRBD1 is a possible D gene (5 bases). The length of the CDR3 is 14 residues. Germline values: CDR1 SQVTM, CDR2 ANQGSEA. Trimming left V 2 bases short and J 0 bases short, with 10 bases between.

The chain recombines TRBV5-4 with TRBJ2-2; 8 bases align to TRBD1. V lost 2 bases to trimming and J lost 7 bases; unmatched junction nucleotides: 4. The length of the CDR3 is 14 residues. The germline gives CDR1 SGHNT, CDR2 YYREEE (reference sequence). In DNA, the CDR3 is TGTGCCAGCAGCTTTCCAGGGGGCATCGGGGAGCTGTTTTTT. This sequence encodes CASSFPGGIGELFF.

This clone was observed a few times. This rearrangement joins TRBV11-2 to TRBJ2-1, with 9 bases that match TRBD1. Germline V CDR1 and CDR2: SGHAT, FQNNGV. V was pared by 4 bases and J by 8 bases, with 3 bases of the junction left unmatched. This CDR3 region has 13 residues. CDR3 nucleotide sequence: TGTGCCAGCAGCTACACAGGGGGCGATGAGCAGTTCTTC. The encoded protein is CASSYTGGDEQFF. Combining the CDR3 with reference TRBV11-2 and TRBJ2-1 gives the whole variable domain EAGVAQSPRYKIIEKRQSVAFWCNPISGHATLYWYQQILGQGPKLLIQFQNNGVVDDSQLPKDRFSAERLKGVDSTLKIQPAKLEDSAVYLCASSYTGGDEQFFGPGTRLTVL.

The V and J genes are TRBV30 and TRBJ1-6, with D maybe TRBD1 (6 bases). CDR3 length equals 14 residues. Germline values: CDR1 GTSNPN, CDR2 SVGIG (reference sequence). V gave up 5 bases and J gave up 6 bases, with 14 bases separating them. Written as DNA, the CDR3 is TGTGCCTGGGCACAGGGAACTTCTAATTCACCCCTCCACTTT. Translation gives CAWAQGTSNSPLHF.

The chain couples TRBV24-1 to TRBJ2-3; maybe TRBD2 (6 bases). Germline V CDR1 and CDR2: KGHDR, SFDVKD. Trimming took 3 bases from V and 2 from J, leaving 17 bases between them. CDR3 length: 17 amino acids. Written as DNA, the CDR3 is TGTGCCACCAGTGATCCCCCCGGGAGACAACCCACAGATACGCAGTATTTT. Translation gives CATSDPPGRQPTDTQYF.

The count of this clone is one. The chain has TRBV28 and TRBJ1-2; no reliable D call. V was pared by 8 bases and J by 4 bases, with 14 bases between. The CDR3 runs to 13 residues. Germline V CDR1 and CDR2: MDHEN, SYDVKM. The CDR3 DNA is TGTGCCAGCGGTCGAGAGACACCCTATGGCTACACCTTC. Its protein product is CASGRETPYGYTF.